The next 31 T cell receptor beta chains were all read from a single sample in a study of STAT5B mutations in CD4+ large granular lymphocyte leukemia. Sequencing used immunoSEQ multiplex PCR; TCRdb keeps in-frame clones, though not all of them. The repertoire holds some 32,000 clones, with just under 75% as singletons. Sequences were obtained from CD4+ T cells from blood buffy coats. The receptors originated from a human donor in good health.

This clone has just a few counts. This chain links TRBV7-2 with TRBJ1-2; no clear D. Germline CDR1 SGHTA, CDR2 FQGNSA. This CDR3 spans 12 amino acids. V was trimmed by 2 bases and J by 8 bases, leaving 9 bases between them. The CDR3 spells CASSLLGWGYTF. The DNA for the CDR3 is TGTGCCAGCAGCTTATTGGGGTGGGGCTACACCTTC.

The genes are TRBV28 and TRBJ2-2; 7 nucleotides line up with TRBD1. CDR1 and CDR2 (germline): MDHEN, SYDVKM. Losses at the gene ends were 10 bases for V and 0 bases for J; bases not matched to a gene: 5. There are 14 residues in the CDR3. In nucleotides, the CDR3 is TGTGCCATTTGGACAGGACCGAACACCGGGGAGCTGTTTTTT. Its translation: CAIWTGPNTGELFF.

Concerning this clone itself: Germline is not matched at one junction end, which may reflect a read error. This chain links TRBV14 with TRBJ1-3; D call uncertain. Germline CDR1 and CDR2: SGHDN and FVKESK. This CDR3 has 11 amino acids. DNA of the CDR3: TGTGCCAGCAGCCAATTGGACTTCCTCGATTTT. This codes for CASSQLDFLDF.

The chain is built from TRBV27 and TRBJ1-4, with D perhaps TRBD1 (5 bases). V was pared by 6 bases and J by 3 bases, with 11 bases between. The germline V gene has CDR1 MNHEY and CDR2 SMNVEV (reference sequence). CDR3 length equals 14 residues. CDR3 nucleotides: TGTGCCAGCAGGGGAGGCAGGGCTAATGAAAAACTGTTTTTT. Residues: CASRGGRANEKLFF.

The rearrangement joins TRBV6-5 to TRBJ1-1; TRBD1 aligns across 8 bases. Germline-derived CDR1 and CDR2 are MNHEY and SVGAGI. This CDR3 is built from 16 residues. The ends lost 2 bases at V and 2 bases at J; junction bases unmatched: 7. CDR3 sequence reads: CASSYERTGINTEAFF. The CDR3 nucleotides read TGTGCCAGCAGTTACGAAAGGACAGGGATCAACACTGAAGCTTTCTTT.

This clone showed up just once. V usage is TRBV28 and J usage is TRBJ1-2; D gene unclear. Germline V gene sequence: CDR1 MDHEN, CDR2 SYDVKM. The CDR3 has 14 residues. V gave up 3 bases and J gave up 7 bases, with 15 bases separating them. CDR3 sequence: CASSFEASGFGYTF. CDR3 nucleotide sequence: TGTGCCAGCAGTTTCGAGGCCTCCGGGTTTGGCTACACCTTC.

J is TRBJ1-2 and V is TRBV27; D gene unclear. This CDR3 contains 13 residues. Germline V gene sequence: CDR1 MNHEY, CDR2 SMNVEV (reference sequence). Deletions cut 6 bases from V and 7 bases from J, with 15 bases between. Here the CDR3 DNA reads TGTGCCAGCAGCCCCCCTGGGTTTGGTGGCTACACCTTC. Its protein product is CASSPPGFGGYTF.

The rearrangement links TRBV4-1 to TRBJ2-4, with D perhaps TRBD2 (6 bases). The V end lost 0 bases, the J end lost 4 bases, and 19 bases lay between the germline ends. The CDR3 has 18 residues. From germline, CDR1 is MGHRA and CDR2 YSYEKL. The CDR3 spells CASSQERGAGSYKNIQYF. CDR3 coding DNA: TGCGCCAGCAGCCAAGAAAGAGGTGCGGGGTCCTATAAAAACATTCAGTACTTC.

The chain recombines TRBV6-4 with TRBJ1-2; D gene unclear. CDR1 is MRHNA, CDR2 SNTAGT, per germline. V was clipped by 5 bases and J by 2 bases, with 12 bases between them. This CDR3 comprises 14 residues. The CDR3, as DNA: TGTGCCAGCAGTCCCCGCGGAGGGAACTATGGCTACACCTTC. Translated: CASSPRGGNYGYTF.

The gene calls are TRBV27 and TRBJ2-2; D uncertain. CDR3 length: 17 amino acids. Germline loops: CDR1 MNHEY, CDR2 SMNVEV (reference sequence). The V end lost 6 bases, the J end lost 4 bases, and 21 bases lay between the germline ends. CDR3 nucleotide sequence: TGTGCCAGCAGCTCGCTCGGCTGGTCGCTGTCCACCGGGGAGCTGTTTTTT. Translating it yields CASSSLGWSLSTGELFF.

This clone showed up just a few times. The V call is TRBV9, the J call TRBJ2-7; D is unresolved. This CDR3 region has 16 residues. The germline V gene encodes CDR1 SGDLS and CDR2 YYNGEE. V was cut by 0 bases and J by 0 bases, with 13 bases left in between. CDR3 bases: TGTGCCAGCAGCGTAGGTGGCCCCCAGAGCTCCTACGAGCAGTACTTC. This encodes CASSVGGPQSSYEQYF.

Written as DNA, the CDR3 is TGTGCCAGCAGCTACCCCCGGCCAGGACAGACGTCTTACGAGCAGTACTTC. Translated, it gives CASSYPRPGQTSYEQYF. The rearrangement links TRBV21-1 to TRBJ2-7; the table assigns TRBD1, which was not confirmed against the DNA. TRBV21-1 is tagged as a pseudogene. The CDR3 contains 17 residues.

The chain joins TRBV15 to TRBJ1-1, with no clear D. The CDR3 extends over 13 amino acids. V gave up 3 bases and J gave up 2 bases, with 7 bases separating them. The germline CDR1 and CDR2 sequences are LNHNV and YYDKDF (reference sequence). The CDR3 spells CATSSARNTEAFF. DNA of the CDR3: TGTGCCACCAGCAGCGCGAGAAACACTGAAGCTTTCTTT. Combining the CDR3 with reference TRBV15 and TRBJ1-1 gives the whole variable domain DAMVIQNPRYQVTQFGKPVTLSCSQTLNHNVMYWYQQKSSQAPKLLFHYYDKDFNNEADTPDNFQSRRPNTSFCFLDIRSPGLGDTAMYLCATSSARNTEAFFGQGTRLTVV.

As for this clone: The junction departs from germline at one end; a sequencing error may be responsible. The V gene is TRBV7-8, the J gene TRBJ2-2; no clear D. The CDR3 has 15 residues. The germline gives CDR1 SGHVS, CDR2 FQNEAQ. Here the CDR3 DNA reads TGTGCCAGCACCTTAGGTCTCCTGAACACCGGGGAGCTGTTTTTT. This translates into CASTLGLLNTGELFF.

This chain uses TRBV5-1 with TRBJ2-1, with D perhaps matching TRBD2 (7 bases). Germline values: CDR1 SGHRS, CDR2 YFSETQ. The CDR3 has 14 residues. The V and J ends lost 0 bases and 8 bases respectively, with 12 bases between them. The CDR3 DNA is TGCGCCAGCAGCTTGGAGGGGGGGGCCCATGAGCAGTTCTTC. This translates into CASSLEGGAHEQFF.

The chain recombines TRBV5-1 with TRBJ1-4; D gene unclear. Trimming shortened V by 0 bases and J by 3 bases, and 9 bases separated the two germline ends. CDR3 length: 15 residues. Germline V CDR1 and CDR2: SGHRS, YFSETQ. CDR3 nucleotide sequence: TGCGCCAGCAGCTTGGAGGGCAGTGCTAATGAAAAACTGTTTTTT. Its translation: CASSLEGSANEKLFF.

The chain is built from TRBV28 and TRBJ1-5, with unresolved D. V lost 4 bases and J 0 bases, leaving 16 bases between the germline ends. CDR1 is MDHEN, CDR2 SYDVKM, per germline. This CDR3 region has 17 residues. CDR3 sequence reads: CASSWTRKSRSNQPQHF. In DNA, the CDR3 is TGTGCCAGCAGTTGGACCAGGAAGTCTCGTAGCAATCAGCCCCAGCATTTT.

This clone came up a few times. The chain has TRBV15 and TRBJ1-2; TRBD1 might be the D (6 bases). The CDR3 contains 13 residues. With 6 bases removed from V and 7 bases from J, the gap between germline ends came to 15 bases. Per the germline V gene, CDR1 is LNHNV and CDR2 is YYDKDF (reference sequence). The CDR3, as DNA: TGTGCCACCAGGGTAGAGGGAGGGGGTGGCTACACCTTC. This gives the protein CATRVEGGGGYTF.

This clone occurred a few times. The final CDR3 position lacks the conserved phenylalanine or tryptophan, pointing to a likely read error. The limits of the CDR3 on the DNA are not certain, so only TCRdb's listed CDR3 is given. The J gene is TRBJ1-1, the V gene TRBV25-1. Germline CDR1 MGHDK, CDR2 SYGVNS. The CDR3 comprises 10 residues, both ends counted. CDR3: CASSPPGRAD.

The chain has TRBV10-3 and TRBJ2-5; 7 positions match TRBD1. CDR3 size: 14 residues. V dropped 6 bases and J dropped 3; count of bases not matched to a gene: 7. Germline V lookup: CDR1 ENHRY, CDR2 SYGVKD. CDR3 in amino acids: CAIRADRAEETQYF. The CDR3 bases are TGTGCCATCAGGGCCGACAGGGCCGAAGAGACCCAGTACTTC.

This sequence joins TRBV10-3 and TRBJ1-6; no clear D gene. Germline V CDR1 and CDR2: ENHRY, SYGVKD. CDR3 length: 14 amino acids. Trimming took off 3 bases at V and 10 bases at J, with 13 bases between the two ends. CDR3 DNA sequence: TGTGCCATCAGTGATTATAACAGAAACTCACCCCTCCACTTT. This codes for CAISDYNRNSPLHF.

The J gene is TRBJ1-4, the V gene TRBV18, with D possibly matching TRBD1 (6 bases). Trimming left V 4 bases short and J 5 bases short, with 8 bases between. This CDR3 spans 13 amino acids. CDR1 and CDR2 from the germline V gene are KGHSH and LQKENI. CDR3 coding DNA: TGTGCCAGCTCACGGGACAAAAATGAAAAACTGTTTTTT. It yields the protein CASSRDKNEKLFF.

The V call is TRBV5-1, the J call TRBJ2-1; TRBD2 aligns across 8 bases. There are 15 residues in the CDR3. V lost 1 base to trimming and J lost 6 bases; unmatched junction nucleotides: 6. Germline CDR1 is SGHRS and CDR2 is YFSETQ. The chain's CDR3 is CASSLSATSANEQFF. As DNA, the CDR3 is TGCGCCAGCAGCTTGTCCGCGACTAGCGCCAATGAGCAGTTCTTC.

The chain joins TRBV5-4 to TRBJ1-2; 7 bases match TRBD1. The germline gives CDR1 SGHNT, CDR2 YYREEE (reference sequence). The CDR3 runs to 16 residues. Trimming took 0 bases from V and 8 from J; bases not matched to a gene: 13. The CDR3 region has the DNA TGTGCCAGCAGCTTGGCCGGGACAGTCGGAGGGAAGGGCTACACCTTC. Translated: CASSLAGTVGGKGYTF.

V is TRBV7-2 and J is TRBJ1-3; no firm D call. The CDR3 length is 16 residues. Trimming took off 0 bases at V and 4 bases at J, with 13 bases between the two ends. Germline lookup yields CDR1 SGHTA and CDR2 FQGNSA. The CDR3 region has the DNA TGTGCCAGCAGCTTAGCTGTCGCGACCCGGGGAAACACCATATATTTT. This translates into CASSLAVATRGNTIYF.

This chain joins TRBV7-2 and TRBJ2-3, with TRBD1 matching 11 bases. The V gene end was trimmed by 5 bases and the J gene end by 5 bases; junction bases not matched to a gene: 6. The germline V gene has CDR1 SGHTA and CDR2 FQGNSA. This CDR3 is built from 15 residues. The CDR3 region is CASSVGQGVVDTQYF. Here the CDR3 DNA reads TGTGCCAGCAGCGTGGGACAGGGGGTGGTAGATACGCAGTATTTT.

The chain uses TRBV10-3 and TRBJ2-7, with 7 bases aligning to TRBD1. The CDR3 runs 11 residues. V lost 6 bases, J lost 7 bases, and 3 bases stayed unmatched. Germline CDR1 is ENHRY and CDR2 is SYGVKD. CDR3 in amino acids: CAIRTGEEQYV. CDR3 nucleotide sequence: TGTGCCATCAGAACAGGGGAAGAGCAGTACGTC.

The rearrangement uses TRBV7-6 and TRBJ1-4; 10 positions agree with TRBD1. The CDR3 spans 14 residues. Germline CDR1 reads SGHVS; CDR2 reads FNYEAQ. With 5 bases clipped from V and 6 bases from J, the junction kept 3 bases outside the gene matches. The CDR3 bases are TGTGCCAGCAGCCCGACAGGGGGCTATGAAAAACTGTTTTTT. Protein: CASSPTGGYEKLFF.

This clone was seen more than once but under ten times. This chain uses TRBV20-1 with TRBJ1-1; the D is unclear. The CDR3 length is 11 residues. Germline V gives CDR1 DFQATT, CDR2 SNEGSKA (reference sequence). V was shortened by 4 bases and J by 1 base, with 4 bases between the two germline ends. The CDR3 nucleotides read TGCAGTGCTAATGGGAACACTGAAGCTTTCTTT. The encoded protein is CSANGNTEAFF.

The chain joins TRBV4-1 to TRBJ1-5; TRBD1 is a possible D gene (5 bases). This CDR3 region has 15 residues. V gave up 4 bases and J gave up 0 bases, with 10 bases separating them. In germline, CDR1 is MGHRA, CDR2 YSYEKL. The CDR3 DNA reads TGCGCCAGCAGCCGCTGGGGCGATAGCAATCAGCCCCAGCATTTT. Its protein is CASSRWGDSNQPQHF.

The chain has TRBV7-2 and TRBJ2-5; 10 nucleotides line up with TRBD1. CDR1 SGHTA and CDR2 FQGNSA come from the germline V gene. V dropped 4 bases and J dropped 9; count of bases not matched to a gene: 5. This CDR3 spans 13 amino acids. This chain's CDR3 is CASSYRGQGAQYF. In nucleotides, the CDR3 is TGTGCCAGCAGCTATCGCGGACAGGGGGCCCAGTACTTC.